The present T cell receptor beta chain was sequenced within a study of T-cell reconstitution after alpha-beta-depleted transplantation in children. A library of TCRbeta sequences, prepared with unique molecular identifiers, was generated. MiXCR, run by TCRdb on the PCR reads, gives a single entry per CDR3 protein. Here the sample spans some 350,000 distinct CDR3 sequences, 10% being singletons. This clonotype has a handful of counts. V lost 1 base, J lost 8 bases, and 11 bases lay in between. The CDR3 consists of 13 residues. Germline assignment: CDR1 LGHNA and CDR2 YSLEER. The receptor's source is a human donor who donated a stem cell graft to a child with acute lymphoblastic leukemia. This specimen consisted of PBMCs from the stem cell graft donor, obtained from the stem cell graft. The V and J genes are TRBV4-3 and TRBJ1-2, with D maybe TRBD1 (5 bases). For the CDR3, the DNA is TGCGCCAGCAGCCAAGGGTCCGGGGACGGCTACACCTTC. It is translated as CASSQGSGDGYTF.